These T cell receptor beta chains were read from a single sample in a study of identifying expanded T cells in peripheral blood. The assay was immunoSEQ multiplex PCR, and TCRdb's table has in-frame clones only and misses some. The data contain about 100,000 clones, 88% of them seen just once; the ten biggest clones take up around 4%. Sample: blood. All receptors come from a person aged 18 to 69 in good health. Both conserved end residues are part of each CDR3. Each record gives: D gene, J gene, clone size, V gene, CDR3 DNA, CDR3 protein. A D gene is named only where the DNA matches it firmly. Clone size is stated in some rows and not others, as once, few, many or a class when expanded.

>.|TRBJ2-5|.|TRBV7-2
TGTGCCAGTGCCCCCGGGTCCTACGGGACCCAGTACTTC
CASAPGSYGTQYF
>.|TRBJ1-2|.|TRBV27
TGTGCCAGCAGTTTAGGGGGCCAGGTCTTTGGCTACACCTTC
CASSLGGQVFGYTF
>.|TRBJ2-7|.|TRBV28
TGTGCCAGCACACTACAGGGCTACGAGCAGTACTTC
CASTLQGYEQYF
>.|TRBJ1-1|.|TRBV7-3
TGTGCCAGCAGCTTACTCCCCGGTCTTTCGAACACTGAAGCTTTCTTT
CASSLLPGLSNTEAFF
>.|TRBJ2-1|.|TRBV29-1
TGCAGCGGGGTACAGCCCCCGATCGTGGAGCAGTTCTTC
CSGVQPPIVEQFF
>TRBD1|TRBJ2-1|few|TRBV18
TGTGCCAGCTCACCCCCCGGGACAGGGGGCGGTGAGCAGTTCTTC
CASSPPGTGGGEQFF
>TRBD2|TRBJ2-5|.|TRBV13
TGTGCCAGCAGCCGTAGCGGGGGGGCACAAGAGACCCAGTACTTC
CASSRSGGAQETQYF
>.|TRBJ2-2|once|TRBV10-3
TGTGCCATCAGTGAAGCCCGATCGGGGACGAACACCGGGGAGCTGTTTTTT
CAISEARSGTNTGELFF
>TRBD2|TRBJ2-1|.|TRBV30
TGTGCCTGGAGTGTAGGGACTAGCGGGGGGGCCGCCTACAATGAGCAGTTCTTC
CAWSVGTSGGAAYNEQFF
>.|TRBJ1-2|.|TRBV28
TGTGCCAGCAGAACGGACCTCGCTATAGGCTATGGCTACACCTTC
CASRTDLAIGYGYTF
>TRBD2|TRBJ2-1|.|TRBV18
TGTGCCAGCTCACGGCCGGGACTAGCGGGAGACGAGCAGTTCTTC
CASSRPGLAGDEQFF
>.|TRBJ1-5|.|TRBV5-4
TGTGCCAGCAGGGGAAGGACAGAGGTAAGCCAGCCCCAGCATTTT
CASRGRTEVSQPQHF
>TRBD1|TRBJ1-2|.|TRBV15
TGTGCCACCAGCAGAGTTGACAGGGGGTATGGCTACACCTTC
CATSRVDRGYGYTF
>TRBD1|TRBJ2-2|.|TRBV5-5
TGTGCCAGCAGCCGAGACAGGGACCACACCGGGGAGCTGTTTTTT
CASSRDRDHTGELFF
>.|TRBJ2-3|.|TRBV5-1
TGCGCCAGCAGCTTAGCAGGGGACACAGTTTTTACAGATACGCAGTATTTT
CASSLAGDTVFTDTQYF
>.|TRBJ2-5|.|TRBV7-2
TGTGCCAGCAGCCCCCTGAGGAGCGCGAGACAAGAGACCCAGTACTTC
CASSPLRSARQETQYF
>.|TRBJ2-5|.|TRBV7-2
TGTGCCAGCAGCTCTTCCGGGGCAGCTCAAGAGACCCAGTACTTC
CASSSSGAAQETQYF
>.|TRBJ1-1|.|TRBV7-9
TGTGCCAGCAGTCCTGGAGGCACTGAAGCTTTCTTT
CASSPGGTEAFF
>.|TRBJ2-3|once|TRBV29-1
TGCAGCGTTGACGAGGATACGCAGTATTTT
CSVDEDTQYF
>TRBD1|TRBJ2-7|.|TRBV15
TGTGCCACCAGCCGACTAAGGGACAGACCCTACGAGCAGTACTTC
CATSRLRDRPYEQYF
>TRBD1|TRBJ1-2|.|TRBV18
TGTGCCAGCTCACGAGCGGGGACAGGCGTTAACTATGGCTACACCTTC
CASSRAGTGVNYGYTF
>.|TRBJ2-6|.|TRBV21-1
TGTGCCAGCAGCAAAGTGGCCGGGGCTGGGGCCAACGTCCTGACTTTC
CASSKVAGAGANVLTF
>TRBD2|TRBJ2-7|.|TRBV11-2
TGTGCCAGCAGCTGGCTAGCGGGAGGGGATTACGAGCAGTACTTC
CASSWLAGGDYEQYF
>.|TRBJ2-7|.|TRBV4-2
TGTGCCAGCAGCCAAGATACAGCTGTCTCCTACGAGCAGTACTTC
CASSQDTAVSYEQYF
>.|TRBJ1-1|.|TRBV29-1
TGCAGCGTTGGGGCCGCCAGCCTGAACACTGAAGCTTTCTTT
CSVGAASLNTEAFF
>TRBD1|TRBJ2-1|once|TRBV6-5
TGTGCCAGCAGTAAGGACAGGGGCAATGAGCAGTTCTTC
CASSKDRGNEQFF
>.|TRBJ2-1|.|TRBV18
TGTGCCAGCTCACCCTCCACAGGGCTAACTGAGCAGTTCTTC
CASSPSTGLTEQFF
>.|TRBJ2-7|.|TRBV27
TGTGCCAGCAGTTTTTTATCCCCCGGGACACCCTCCTACGAGCAGTACTTC
CASSFLSPGTPSYEQYF
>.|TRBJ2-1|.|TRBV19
TGTGCCAGTAGTTCTCGGGGCACCTACAATGAGCAGTTCTTC
CASSSRGTYNEQFF
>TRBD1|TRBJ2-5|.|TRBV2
TGTGCCAGCGGTGAGGGACAGATGTACCAAGAGACCCAGTACTTC
CASGEGQMYQETQYF
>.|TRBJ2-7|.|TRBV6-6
TGTGCCAGCAGTTACACGTCACTCAGGGGCTCCTACGAGCAGTACTTC
CASSYTSLRGSYEQYF
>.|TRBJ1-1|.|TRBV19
TGTGCCAGTAGTATGACAGGGAACACTGAAGCTTTCTTT
CASSMTGNTEAFF
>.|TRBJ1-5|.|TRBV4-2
TGTGCCAGCAGCCAAGATTTTTCCGGTAGCAATCAGCCCCAGCATTTT
CASSQDFSGSNQPQHF
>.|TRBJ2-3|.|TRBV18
TGTGCCAGCTCACCAGGGACAGATACGCAGTATTTT
CASSPGTDTQYF
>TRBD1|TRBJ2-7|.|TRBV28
TGTGCCAGCAGCCGACAGGGTGGTGGCTACGAGCAGTACTTC
CASSRQGGGYEQYF
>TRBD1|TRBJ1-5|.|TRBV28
TGTGCCAGCAGTCCGGACAGGGGGCATAGCAATCAGCCCCAGCATTTT
CASSPDRGHSNQPQHF
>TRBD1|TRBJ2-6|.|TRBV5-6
TGTGCCAGCAGGACAGGGAGTGGAGGGGCCAACGTCCTGACTTTC
CASRTGSGGANVLTF
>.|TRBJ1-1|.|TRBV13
TGTGCCAGCAGCTTAGGCTCCGGTCAAAGGGACACTGAAGCTTTCTTT
CASSLGSGQRDTEAFF
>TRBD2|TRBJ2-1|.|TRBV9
TGTGCCAGCAGCGTAGCTACAAACTATGGGACTAGCAAGGGCTACAATGAGCAGTTCTTC
CASSVATNYGTSKGYNEQFF
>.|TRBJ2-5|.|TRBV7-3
TGTGCCAGCAGTCCTGCTTGGGGGGAGACCCAGTACTTC
CASSPAWGETQYF
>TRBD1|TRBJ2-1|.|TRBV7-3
TGTGCCAGCAGCGTCCGGGACAGGGGGATGAATGAGCAGTTCTTC
CASSVRDRGMNEQFF
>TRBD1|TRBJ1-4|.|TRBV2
TGTGCCAGCAGTTGGCAGGGGGGCGAAAAACTGTTTTTT
CASSWQGGEKLFF
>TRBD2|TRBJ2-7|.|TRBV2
TGTGCCAGCAGACCTGGACTAGCGGGGGGCTACGAGCAGTACTTC
CASRPGLAGGYEQYF
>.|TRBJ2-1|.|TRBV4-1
TGCGCCAGCAGCCAGGTAAATTTGGTGGTGACGGATGAGCAGTTCTTC
CASSQVNLVVTDEQFF
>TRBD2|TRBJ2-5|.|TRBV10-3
TGTGCCATCAGTGAGCCTGCGGGGGTAGCGGGGAGCCAAGAGACCCAGTACTTC
CAISEPAGVAGSQETQYF
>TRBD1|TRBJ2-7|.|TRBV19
TGTGCCAGTAGTACCGACAGGGGAGTAGGGAACGAGCAGTACTTC
CASSTDRGVGNEQYF